This T cell receptor beta chain is from a study of shared clonotypes between healthy human individuals. Germline loops: CDR1 SGHRS, CDR2 YFSETQ. This CDR3 is built from 14 residues. V gave up 4 bases and J gave up 2 bases, with 12 bases separating them. Data came from immunoSEQ multiplex PCR; TCRdb stores just in-frame clones and leaves some out. The sample holds roughly 2.2 million clones, 85% to 95% seen once. The chain is built from TRBV5-1 and TRBJ1-2; no clear D. The source is a man younger than 35 in good health. Some clones in this sample may be carry-over from other donors' samples. The sequenced sample was naive CD4+ T cells from PBMCs. Specified subset: CD45RA+ positively selected. Written as DNA, the CDR3 is TGCGCCAGCAGCCCTAGGCGGGAAAACTATGGCTACACCTTC. Amino acid sequence: CASSPRRENYGYTF.